A selection of T cell receptor beta chains follows, all from one sample in a study of post-analysis software for immune sequencing data. TCRdb re-called the PCR reads with MiXCR, one entry per CDR3 protein. The repertoire holds about 820,000 distinct CDR3 sequences, with approximately 53% as singletons. The sequenced material came from blood. Every receptor here comes from a girl aged 10 to 17 with multiple sclerosis. Both conserved end residues are part of each CDR3. The order of the fields is clone size, J gene, V gene, D gene, CDR3 protein, CDR3 DNA. A D gene is named only where the DNA matches it firmly. The listing skips clone size in some rows; elsewhere it reads once, few, many or a size class.

>few|TRBJ2-5|TRBV6-6|NA
CASSSIGGRQETQYF
TGTGCCAGCAGCTCAATAGGGGGGCGGCAAGAGACCCAGTACTTC
>few|TRBJ2-7|TRBV6-5|NA
CATAQVGRQYF
TGTGCTACCGCCCAGGTGGGAAGGCAGTACTTC
>few|TRBJ2-3|TRBV5-5|NA
CASSLWRLTDTQYF
TGTGCCAGCAGCTTATGGCGGCTCACAGATACGCAGTATTTT
>few|TRBJ1-2|TRBV6-5|NA
CASSYSKSPKDASTDLYGYTF
TGTGCCAGCAGTTACTCGAAAAGTCCTAAGGACGCGAGTACCGACCTTTATGGCTACACCTTC
>NA|TRBJ2-3|TRBV3-1|NA
CASSQGLGHPTDTQYF
TGTGCCAGCAGCCAAGGACTGGGACATCCAACAGATACGCAGTATTTT
>few|TRBJ2-3|TRBV29-1|TRBD2
CSLRFSREEGYSIHDTQYF
TGCAGCCTGCGGTTCTCTCGGGAGGAGGGCTATTCGATACATGATACGCAGTATTTT
>NA|TRBJ2-5|TRBV4-2|NA
CASSQSPEETQYF
TGTGCCAGCAGCCAATCACCGGAGGAGACCCAGTACTTC
>NA|TRBJ2-7|TRBV20-1|TRBD1
CSARDLDKEGGQGAYEQYF
TGCAGTGCTAGAGACTTAGATAAGGAGGGGGGACAGGGCGCCTACGAGCAGTACTTC
>few|TRBJ2-7|TRBV6-5|NA
CASTSRASYEQYF
TGTGCCAGCACATCTCGGGCTTCCTACGAGCAGTACTTC
>NA|TRBJ1-1|TRBV12-3/TRBV12-4|NA
CASSRFRGTEAFF
TGTGCCAGCAGTAGATTCAGGGGCACTGAAGCTTTCTTT
>few|TRBJ1-5|TRBV29-1|NA
CSCSFGNQPQHF
TGCAGCTGCAGTTTTGGCAATCAGCCCCAGCATTTT
>NA|TRBJ2-1|TRBV29-1|NA
CSAPAGFSYNEQFF
TGCAGCGCCCCAGCCGGTTTCTCCTACAATGAGCAGTTCTTC
>NA|TRBJ1-1|TRBV5-1|NA
CASSRGLNTEAFF
TGTGCCAGCAGCAGAGGGCTGAACACTGAAGCTTTCTTT
>NA|TRBJ1-5|TRBV4-1|NA
CASSQGAGDNQPQHF
TGCGCCAGCAGCCAAGGTGCAGGCGACAATCAGCCCCAGCATTTT
>NA|TRBJ2-2|TRBV7-2|NA
CASSHRQVNTGELFF
TGTGCCAGCAGTCATAGACAGGTCAACACCGGGGAGCTGTTTTTT
>NA|TRBJ2-7|TRBV14|TRBD1
CASSVGGQGAYEQYF
TGTGCCAGCAGCGTCGGGGGACAGGGAGCCTACGAGCAGTACTTC
>NA|TRBJ2-5|TRBV9|TRBD2
CASSVQAAGGEETQYF
TGTGCCAGCAGCGTCCAAGCGGCGGGAGGGGAAGAGACCCAGTACTTC
>NA|TRBJ2-2|TRBV19|NA
CATRGFTGELFF
TGTGCCACGAGGGGTTTCACCGGGGAGCTGTTTTTT
>few|TRBJ1-5|TRBV20-1|TRBD1
CSAPPADRGTSNQPQHF
TGCAGTGCTCCTCCCGCGGACAGGGGCACGAGCAATCAGCCCCAGCATTTT
>NA|TRBJ2-5|TRBV5-1|TRBD2
CASSQAGGRLAQYF
TGCGCCAGCAGCCAGGCGGGGGGACGGTTGGCCCAGTACTTC
>few|TRBJ1-6|TRBV5-5|NA
CASSLGGTGDSPLHF
TGTGCCAGCAGCTTGGGAGGGACTGGGGATTCACCCCTCCACTTT
>NA|TRBJ2-5|TRBV29-1|TRBD2
CSVVVSGRAEEQYF
TGCAGCGTTGTAGTTAGCGGGAGGGCTGAAGAGCAGTACTTC
>NA|TRBJ2-5|TRBV6-5|TRBD2
CASSYLSSGEETQYF
TGTGCCAGCAGTTACCTGTCTAGCGGAGAGGAGACCCAGTACTTC
>NA|TRBJ1-2|TRBV6-5|NA
CASRQMTGYGYTF
TGTGCCAGCAGACAGATGACAGGATATGGCTACACCTTC
>NA|TRBJ1-1|TRBV12-3/TRBV12-4|NA
CASLFYTEAFF
TGTGCCAGCCTATTTTATACTGAAGCTTTCTTT
>few|TRBJ2-7|TRBV29-1|TRBD2
CSVEASGRAGEQYF
TGCAGCGTTGAGGCTAGCGGACGAGCAGGGGAGCAGTACTTC
>NA|TRBJ2-1|TRBV7-9|NA
CASSFVLGLSSYNEQFF
TGTGCCAGCAGCTTTGTCTTGGGACTTAGCTCCTACAATGAGCAGTTCTTC
>NA|TRBJ2-7|TRBV6-6|NA
CASSYRGNGNEQYF
TGTGCCAGCAGTTACCGAGGGAACGGAAATGAGCAGTACTTC
>few|TRBJ1-2|TRBV7-3|NA
CASSPGGSNYGYTF
TGTGCCAGCAGCCCGGGGGGATCTAACTATGGCTACACCTTC
>NA|TRBJ2-3|TRBV7-8|NA
CASSSIGGAPQYF
TGTGCCAGCAGCTCAATAGGTGGAGCGCCGCAGTATTTT
>few|TRBJ1-2|TRBV4-1|NA
CASSQERGGSNYGYTF
TGCGCCAGCAGCCAAGAAAGAGGGGGAAGTAACTATGGCTACACCTTC
>NA|TRBJ2-6|TRBV30|TRBD1
CAWRKAGGAGANVLTF
TGTGCCTGGAGGAAGGCAGGGGGCGCTGGGGCCAACGTCCTGACTTTC
>NA|TRBJ2-7|TRBV5-6|NA
CASSLVGAGVSYEQYF
TGTGCCAGCAGCTTGGTTGGGGCAGGGGTTTCCTACGAGCAGTACTTC
>NA|TRBJ2-1|TRBV20-1|TRBD2
CSAPLVLAGGGNEQFF
TGCAGTGCTCCTCTAGTCCTAGCGGGAGGAGGTAATGAGCAGTTCTTC
>once|TRBJ2-3|TRBV9|NA
CASSVVPTSARVNTDTQYF
TGTGCCAGCAGCGTAGTCCCCACTAGTGCGAGAGTGAACACAGATACGCAGTATTTT